This T cell receptor beta chain was recovered during a study of graft-versus-host responses after intestinal transplantation. Study context: Every one of the recipients received anti-thymocyte globulin induction and afterwards took tacrolimus and steroids for three to four years.

CDR1 and CDR2 (germline): LNHDA, SQIVND (reference sequence). Trimming at V came to 6 bases and at J to 3 bases, leaving 3 bases not matched to a gene. CDR3 length: 14 residues. Concerning this clone itself: The antigen is undetermined.

Only in-frame clones appear in the TCRdb table, and some are missing; sequencing was by immunoSEQ multiplex PCR. This table has some 90,000 clones, 92% appearing once. The receptor was isolated from a human donor who was the organ donor for an intestinal transplant. The rearrangement uses TRBV19 and TRBJ2-7; TRBD2 matches at 12 bases. The sequencing used unstimulated CD8+ T cells sorted from spleen or lymph node cells, collected before transplant. CDR3 nucleotides: TGTGCCAGTAGCTCGACTAGCGGGGGCTACGAGCAGTACTTC. It codes for CASSSTSGGYEQYF.